Listed below are T cell receptor beta chains from one sample, sequenced in a study of blood T cell repertoires in COVID-19. TCRdb keeps only in-frame clones here, not all; method: immunoSEQ multiplex PCR. The sample contains 100,000 to 150,000 clones, approximately 74% of which appear only once. Sequencing used peripheral blood. The source is an older woman with acute or convalescent COVID-19. The CDR3 runs from the conserved cysteine through the conserved F or W. The D gene is left open where the match is weak. Clone size appears in some rows only: once, few, many, or a class for an expanded clone.

>TRBV16|NA|13|NA|TRBJ1-1
CASSQRGNTEAFF
TGTGCCAGCAGCCAAAGGGGTAACACTGAAGCTTTCTTT
>TRBV6-4|NA|12|NA|TRBJ2-7
CASSDSRDEQYF
TGTGCCAGCAGTGACTCGCGGGACGAGCAGTACTTC
>TRBV5-1|few|18|NA|TRBJ2-6
CASSPVGPVSSGANVLTF
TGCGCTAGCAGTCCCGTGGGCCCGGTTTCCTCTGGGGCCAACGTCCTGACTTTC
>TRBV19|many|19|TRBD2|TRBJ2-1
CASSRIGTSGGGAGNEQFF
TGTGCCAGTAGTAGAATTGGGACTAGCGGGGGAGGAGCGGGAAATGAGCAGTTCTTC
>TRBV7-9|NA|12|NA|TRBJ1-1
CASTWGRVEAFF
TGTGCCAGCACCTGGGGCAGGGTTGAAGCTTTCTTT
>TRBV9|NA|13|NA|TRBJ1-2
CASSVGGSGGYTF
TGTGCCAGCAGCGTAGGAGGGTCTGGCGGCTACACCTTC
>TRBV5-4|many|15|TRBD1|TRBJ2-7
CASSLAGTGRYEQYF
TGTGCCAGCAGCTTGGCCGGGACAGGGCGCTACGAGCAGTACTTC
>TRBV2|few|16|NA|TRBJ2-1
CAIYLQGYLQADEQFF
TGTGCCATCTACCTACAGGGCTATTTGCAGGCGGATGAGCAGTTCTTC
>TRBV7-9|NA|16|TRBD2|TRBJ2-3
CASSITSGGGTDTQYF
TGTGCCAGCAGCATCACGTCGGGAGGGGGGACGGATACGCAGTATTTT
>TRBV3-1/TRBV3-2|NA|16|TRBD1|TRBJ2-1
CASSQEGTGANYEQFF
TGTGCCAGCAGCCAAGAGGGGACAGGGGCTAATTATGAGCAGTTCTTC
>TRBV29-1|NA|13|NA|TRBJ2-7
CSVDAGPSYEQYF
TGCAGCGTTGATGCAGGGCCCTCCTACGAGCAGTACTTC
>TRBV19|NA|14|NA|TRBJ1-5
CASTLGGTNQPQHF
TGTGCCAGTACCCTAGGGGGTACCAATCAGCCCCAGCATTTT